These T cell receptor beta chains were read from a single sample in a study of shared clonotypes between healthy human individuals. Generated by immunoSEQ multiplex PCR, the TCRdb table keeps only in-frame clones and is missing some. Of fewer than 3 million clones in the sample, about 90% were seen once. Source material: naive CD4+ T cells from PBMCs. All receptors come from a man aged 18 to 29 in good health. Some clones in this sample may be carry-over from other donors' samples. The CDR3 runs from the conserved cysteine through the conserved F or W. D genes are given only for firm matches. The size of a clone is reported for some rows only, either as once, few or many, or as a class for expanded clones.

>-|TRBV7-2|TRBD1|TRBJ1-1
CASSKDHRGTEAFF
TGTGCCAGCAGCAAAGATCACAGGGGGACTGAAGCTTTCTTT
>few|TRBV4-1|-|TRBJ1-1
CASSQGSMNTEAFF
TGCGCCAGCAGCCAAGGTTCCATGAACACTGAAGCTTTCTTT
>-|TRBV7-2|TRBD1|TRBJ1-2
CASRPDRGHGYTF
TGTGCCAGCAGACCCGACAGGGGGCATGGCTACACCTTC
>-|TRBV7-9|-|TRBJ2-1
CASSSPGWGESSYNEQFF
TGTGCCAGCAGCTCCCCCGGGTGGGGCGAGAGCTCCTACAATGAGCAGTTCTTC
>-|TRBV7-2|-|TRBJ1-1
CASSSRGAVNTEAFF
TGTGCCAGCAGCTCCCGGGGGGCGGTGAACACTGAAGCTTTCTTT
>-|TRBV6-5|-|TRBJ1-1
CASSYSGDADTEAFF
TGTGCCAGCAGTTACTCCGGGGACGCGGACACTGAAGCTTTCTTT
>once|TRBV5-1|-|TRBJ2-1
CASSLMATQRVQQFF
TGCGCCAGCAGCTTAATGGCCACCCAAAGGGTTCAGCAGTTCTTC
>-|TRBV6-5|TRBD1|TRBJ1-2
CASSSQGADYGYTF
TGTGCCAGCAGTTCACAGGGGGCGGACTATGGCTACACCTTC
>-|TRBV15|-|TRBJ1-1
CATSRVARVNTEAFF
TGTGCCACCAGCAGAGTTGCCAGAGTCAACACTGAAGCTTTCTTT
>-|TRBV5-1|-|TRBJ1-5
CASSRPEQPQHF
TGTGCCAGCAGCCGACCGGAGCAGCCCCAGCATTTT
>-|TRBV15|-|TRBJ2-1
CATSMRYNEQFF
TGTGCCACCAGCATGCGGTACAATGAGCAGTTCTTC
>-|TRBV19|-|TRBJ2-1
CASSISPPSRSPISYNEQFF
TGTGCCAGTAGTATATCCCCGCCTTCCCGGAGCCCTATCTCCTACAATGAGCAGTTCTTC
>-|TRBV7-9|TRBD2|TRBJ2-5
CASSHWGSGGFVETQYF
TGTGCCAGCAGCCACTGGGGTAGCGGGGGATTCGTGGAGACCCAGTACTTC
>-|TRBV19|-|TRBJ2-1
CASSQGGGSEQFF
TGTGCCAGTAGTCAGGGTGGCGGATCGGAGCAGTTCTTC
>-|TRBV5-4|-|TRBJ1-1
CASSLSGALNTEAFF
TGTGCCAGCAGCCTCTCAGGGGCGCTGAACACTGAAGCTTTCTTT
>few|TRBV5-1|-|TRBJ1-1
CASSLGGLNTEAFF
TGCGCCAGCAGCTTGGGAGGGTTGAACACTGAAGCTTTCTTT
>-|TRBV19|TRBD1|TRBJ2-3
CASSTGQGRRDTQYF
TGTGCCAGTAGTACCGGACAGGGTAGGAGAGATACGCAGTATTTT
>-|TRBV6-1|TRBD1|TRBJ2-7
CASSPGQSYEQYF
TGTGCCAGCAGTCCGGGACAGAGTTACGAGCAGTACTTC
>once|TRBV27|TRBD1|TRBJ2-7
CASRIGQGSYEQYF
TGTGCCAGCAGGATCGGACAGGGGTCCTACGAGCAGTACTTC
>-|TRBV29-1|-|TRBJ1-1
CSVRVNTEAFF
TGCAGCGTCAGGGTTAACACTGAAGCTTTCTTT
>-|TRBV19|-|TRBJ1-1
CASSIILEMNTEAFF
TGTGCCAGTAGTATTATACTCGAAATGAACACTGAAGCTTTCTTT
>-|TRBV6-4|-|TRBJ2-1
CASSEVLGDEQFF
TGTGCCAGCAGTGAGGTGTTGGGGGATGAGCAGTTCTTC
>few|TRBV29-1|-|TRBJ1-1
CSVEGGPEAFF
TGCAGCGTTGAGGGGGGTCCTGAAGCTTTCTTT
>-|TRBV7-2|-|TRBJ2-1
CASSLRGARAYNEQFF
TGTGCCAGCAGCTTAAGGGGGGCCAGAGCCTACAATGAGCAGTTCTTC
>-|TRBV7-3|-|TRBJ2-5
CASSLRMGETQYF
TGTGCCAGCAGCTTAAGAATGGGAGAGACCCAGTACTTC
>-|TRBV28|-|TRBJ2-1
CASSSILRGYTYNEQFF
TGTGCCAGCAGTTCCATATTAAGAGGGTACACCTACAATGAGCAGTTCTTC
>-|TRBV10-2|TRBD1|TRBJ2-3
CASSEDTTGGTDTQYF
TGCGCCAGCAGTGAGGATACGACAGGGGGCACAGATACGCAGTATTTT
>-|TRBV18|-|TRBJ1-3
CASSPQSGNTIYF
TGTGCCAGCTCACCGCAATCTGGAAACACCATATATTTT
>-|TRBV18|-|TRBJ1-2
CASSPTISTEGYTF
TGTGCCAGCTCACCCACGATTTCGACGGAGGGCTACACCTTC
>-|TRBV28|-|TRBJ2-7
CASSLRRQGAYEQYF
TGTGCCAGCAGTTTACGCAGGCAGGGAGCCTACGAGCAGTACTTC
>-|TRBV30|-|TRBJ1-4
CAWSSTREKLFF
TGTGCCTGGAGCTCAACGCGTGAAAAACTGTTTTTT
>-|TRBV5-1|-|TRBJ2-7
CASSLGQGGYEQYF
TGCGCCAGCAGCTTGGGGCAGGGGGGTTACGAGCAGTACTTC
>-|TRBV7-6|-|TRBJ2-1
CASSLRSPSSSSYNEQFF
TGTGCCAGCAGCTTAAGAAGTCCTTCCTCGAGCTCCTACAATGAGCAGTTCTTC
>-|TRBV7-2|-|TRBJ1-2
CASSLDRRGINYGYTF
TGTGCCAGCAGCTTAGATAGGAGAGGGATTAACTATGGCTACACCTTC
>-|TRBV5-1|TRBD1|TRBJ1-4
CASSSQTGVGGEKLFF
TGCGCCAGCAGCTCACAAACAGGGGTAGGAGGGGAAAAACTGTTTTTT
>-|TRBV7-2|-|TRBJ2-3
CASSLGLSTDTQYF
TGTGCCAGCAGCTTAGGACTCTCCACAGATACGCAGTATTTT
>-|TRBV28|-|TRBJ1-5
CASSSSRIYLTAQEQPQHF
TGTGCCAGCAGTTCAAGCCGAATATACCTGACCGCTCAGGAACAGCCCCAGCATTTT
>-|TRBV30|-|TRBJ1-5
CAWTGGSNQPQHF
TGTGCCTGGACCGGGGGTAGCAATCAGCCCCAGCATTTT
>-|TRBV28|-|TRBJ1-2
CASSLTQAYGYTF
TGTGCCAGCAGTTTAACGCAGGCCTATGGCTACACCTTC
>-|TRBV19|-|TRBJ1-3
CASSIGRVRTGNTIYF
TGTGCCAGTAGTATAGGCCGGGTACGCACTGGAAACACCATATATTTT
>-|TRBV10-3|TRBD2|TRBJ2-7
CAISGGLAPYEQYF
TGTGCCATCAGTGGGGGACTAGCGCCCTACGAGCAGTACTTC
>-|TRBV28|TRBD1|TRBJ2-7
CASSSPGQKTYEQYF
TGTGCCAGCAGCTCACCGGGACAGAAGACCTACGAGCAGTACTTC
>-|TRBV27|TRBD2|TRBJ2-2
CASSSLASGRSGELFF
TGTGCCAGCAGTTCCCTAGCTAGCGGGAGAAGCGGGGAGCTGTTTTTT
>-|TRBV19|TRBD1|TRBJ2-6
CASSIDTGAGANVLTF
TGTGCCAGTAGTATAGACACAGGGGCTGGGGCCAACGTCCTGACTTTC
>once|TRBV7-9|TRBD2|TRBJ2-5
CASSKGLAGGQETQYF
TGTGCCAGCAGCAAGGGACTAGCGGGGGGCCAAGAGACCCAGTACTTC
>-|TRBV5-1|TRBD2|TRBJ2-3
CASSLGGRGTDTQYF
TGCGCCAGCAGCTTGGGCGGGAGGGGGACAGATACGCAGTATTTT
>-|TRBV11-3|TRBD2|TRBJ2-1
CASSQGSSGSFNEQFF
TGTGCCAGCAGCCAGGGGTCTAGCGGGAGTTTTAATGAGCAGTTCTTC
>-|TRBV7-9|-|TRBJ2-1
CASSLTGLSYNEQFF
TGTGCCAGCAGCTTAACCGGGCTCTCCTACAATGAGCAGTTCTTC
>once|TRBV23-1|TRBD2|TRBJ2-1
CASSHEGLGGNNEQFF
TGCGCCAGCAGTCACGAGGGACTAGGTGGGAACAATGAGCAGTTCTTC
>-|TRBV20-1|-|TRBJ1-2
CSAYRGYTF
TGCAGTGCTTATCGTGGCTACACCTTC